Below are 16 T cell receptor beta chains sequenced from a single sample in a study of patients and donors after allogeneic stem cell transplantation. TCRdb redid the calling of the RT-PCR reads with MiXCR, one entry per CDR3 protein. This table holds about 960,000 distinct CDR3 sequences, about a sixth found once. The sequenced material came from blood, either unsorted or a sorted T cell fraction (not recorded which). Every receptor here comes from a human donor who was either an allogeneic HSCT recipient or a stem cell or donor lymphocyte infusion donor (not recorded which). It is not recorded whose cells these are; they may come from a transplant donor.

This clonotype has a handful of counts. The V call is TRBV10-3, the J call TRBJ2-3; unclear D gene. This CDR3 region has 16 residues. The germline V gene has CDR1 ENHRY and CDR2 SYGVKD. The V gene lost 2 bases and the J gene lost 2 bases, with 14 bases spanning the gap. CDR3 region: CAISEGLPGPTDTQYF. CDR3 in DNA: TGTGCCATCAGTGAGGGCCTGCCAGGTCCCACAGATACGCAGTATTTT.

This clonotype was seen more than once but under ten times. The gene calls are TRBV10-3 and TRBJ2-5; TRBD1 aligns across 8 bases. CDR3 length: 14 amino acids. Germline V gene data show CDR1 as ENHRY and CDR2 as SYGVKD. The V segment lost 6 bases and the J segment 2 bases; nucleotides outside the gene matches: 5. The CDR3 protein is CAISDGQGQETQYF. The CDR3 region has the DNA TGTGCCATCAGCGACGGACAGGGACAAGAGACCCAGTACTTC.

This clonotype has only one observation. The chain is built from TRBV27 and TRBJ2-7; D is unresolved. The CDR3 sequence is 14 residues long. V was clipped by 6 bases and J by 5 bases, with 17 bases between them. CDR1 is MNHEY and CDR2 is SMNVEV in the germline V gene (reference sequence). CDR3 amino acids: CASSLSQARDEQYF. CDR3 nucleotide sequence: TGTGCCAGCAGCCTTAGCCAAGCTCGGGACGAGCAGTACTTC.

V is TRBV7-9 and J is TRBJ1-1, with TRBD1 matching 7 bases. The trim removed 1 base at V and 5 bases at J, leaving 7 bases unmatched. The CDR3 length is 15 residues. CDR1 is SEHNR, CDR2 FQNEAQ, per germline (reference sequence). The CDR3 bases are TGTGCCAGCAGCTTAGGGAAGGGGGCGTGGACTGAAGCTTTCTTT. This encodes CASSLGKGAWTEAFF. The full variable domain, its missing parts supplied by reference TRBV7-9 and TRBJ1-1, is DTGVSQNPRHKITKRGQNVTFRCDPISEHNRLYWYRQTLGQGPEFLTYFQNEAQLEKSRLLSDRFSAERPKGSFSTLEIQRTEQGDSAMYLCASSLGKGAWTEAFFGQGTRLTVV.

The chain is built from TRBV3-1 and TRBJ2-1, with TRBD2 matching over 7 bases. The CDR3 loop spans 15 amino acids. Germline CDR1 is LGHDT and CDR2 is YNNKEL (reference sequence). V lost 0 bases to trimming and J lost 7 bases; unmatched junction nucleotides: 6. CDR3 DNA: TGTGCCAGCAGCCAAGATGCTTCCGGGGGGAATGAGCAGTTCTTC. Translation gives CASSQDASGGNEQFF.

The chain recombines TRBV7-8 with TRBJ2-1; D may be TRBD2 (5 bases). CDR3 length: 14 residues. Per germline, CDR1 SGHVS and CDR2 FQNEAQ. Trimming pared 2 bases from V and 8 bases from J, leaving 13 bases between. The CDR3 region is CASSLQASHDEQFF. The CDR3 bases are TGTGCCAGCAGCTTACAAGCTAGCCACGATGAGCAGTTCTTC.

The table lists this clonotype with a few counts. The V call is TRBV5-1, the J call TRBJ2-7, with D perhaps matching TRBD1 or TRBD2 (6 bases each). Germline V lookup: CDR1 SGHRS, CDR2 YFSETQ. This CDR3 contains 16 residues. The V and J ends lost 0 bases and 0 bases respectively, with 13 bases between them. The CDR3 DNA reads as TGCGCCAGCAGCTTGGGCGGGACACCGAGCTCCTACGAGCAGTACTTC. Its protein product is CASSLGGTPSSYEQYF. Full variable domain (rest looked up from reference TRBV5-1 and TRBJ2-7): KAGVTQTPRYLIKTRGQQVTLSCSPISGHRSVSWYQQTPGQGLQFLFEYFSETQRNKGNFPGRFSGRQFSNSRSEMNVSTLELGDSALYLCASSLGGTPSSYEQYFGPGTRLTVT.

This clonotype was detected ten times or more. The chain couples TRBV6-2 or TRBV6-3 to TRBJ2-2; no definite D call. Deletions cut 7 bases from V and 4 bases from J, with 13 bases between. The CDR3 has 14 amino acids. Looked up from germline, CDR1 is MNHEY and CDR2 is SVGEGT. The CDR3 DNA is TGTGCCAGCACACCCGACGGTATCACCGGGGAGCTGTTTTTT. It encodes CASTPDGITGELFF.

The V call is TRBV10-2, the J call TRBJ2-2, with a weak D call TRBD1 (6 bases). Germline values: CDR1 WSHSY, CDR2 SAAADI. This CDR3 contains 14 residues. Trimming left V 6 bases short and J 6 bases short, with 14 bases between. CDR3 nucleotide sequence: TGCGCCAGCAGCGGATCCAGACAGGCCGGGGAGCTGTTTTTT. Amino acid sequence: CASSGSRQAGELFF.

The chain joins TRBV12-3 or TRBV12-4 to TRBJ1-6, with D unclear. Trimming pared 5 bases from V and 6 bases from J, leaving 14 bases between. There are 15 residues in the CDR3. The CDR3 reads CASSPDPPGNSPLHF. CDR3 nucleotide sequence: TGTGCCAGCAGTCCGGACCCCCCGGGTAATTCACCCCTCCACTTT.

The J gene is TRBJ1-4, the V gene TRBV5-1, with a tentative D call TRBD1 (5 bases). CDR3 length: 15 residues. Trimming removed 0 bases from V and 0 bases from J, with 6 bases in between. Germline assignment: CDR1 SGHRS and CDR2 YFSETQ. CDR3 coding DNA: TGCGCCAGCAGCTTGGCGACAGCAACTAATGAAAAACTGTTTTTT. Its protein product is CASSLATATNEKLFF.

The sample holds a few counts of this clonotype. The chain has TRBV5-1 and TRBJ1-6; no reliable D call. V lost 4 bases and J 13 bases, leaving 12 bases between the germline ends. There are 12 residues in the CDR3. Germline loops: CDR1 SGHRS, CDR2 YFSETQ. In nucleotides, the CDR3 is TGCGCCAGCAGCCAGGAGACCTACCCCCTCCACTTT. Translating it yields CASSQETYPLHF.

This chain uses TRBV20-1 with TRBJ2-6; no firm D call. V was clipped by 5 bases and J by 0 bases, with 17 bases between them. The germline CDR1 and CDR2 sequences are DFQATT and SNEGSKA (reference sequence). The CDR3 is made up of 17 amino acids. The CDR3 here is CSALRTRSNSGANVLTF. As DNA, the CDR3 is TGCAGTGCTTTAAGGACCAGATCAAACTCTGGGGCCAACGTCCTGACTTTC.

The chain has TRBV9 and TRBJ1-2; D is possibly TRBD1 (6 bases). Per germline, CDR1 SGDLS and CDR2 YYNGEE. This CDR3 spans 11 amino acids. Trimming stripped 4 bases from V and 8 bases from J, with 9 bases between. The CDR3 loop is CASSYQGGYTF. CDR3 nucleotide sequence: TGTGCCAGCAGCTACCAGGGGGGCTACACCTTC.

This clonotype was counted at least ten times. This chain uses TRBV20-1 with TRBJ1-5; TRBD1 agrees at 9 bases. V gave up 5 bases and J gave up 7 bases; unmatched junction bases: 9. Germline loops: CDR1 DFQATT, CDR2 SNEGSKA (reference sequence). This CDR3 spans 14 amino acids. The CDR3 protein is CSARLGQGGQPQHF. The CDR3 DNA follows: TGCAGTGCTCGCCTGGGACAGGGAGGCCAGCCCCAGCATTTT.

This sequence joins TRBV6-1 and TRBJ1-5, with D perhaps matching TRBD1 (6 bases). The ends were cut back, 3 bases at V and 6 bases at J, with 12 bases in the middle. The germline CDR1 and CDR2 sequences are MNHNS and SASEGT. The CDR3 contains 14 residues. The CDR3 reads CASSEGGLSQPQHF. Here the CDR3 DNA reads TGTGCCAGCAGTGAGGGGGGGCTAAGTCAGCCCCAGCATTTT.